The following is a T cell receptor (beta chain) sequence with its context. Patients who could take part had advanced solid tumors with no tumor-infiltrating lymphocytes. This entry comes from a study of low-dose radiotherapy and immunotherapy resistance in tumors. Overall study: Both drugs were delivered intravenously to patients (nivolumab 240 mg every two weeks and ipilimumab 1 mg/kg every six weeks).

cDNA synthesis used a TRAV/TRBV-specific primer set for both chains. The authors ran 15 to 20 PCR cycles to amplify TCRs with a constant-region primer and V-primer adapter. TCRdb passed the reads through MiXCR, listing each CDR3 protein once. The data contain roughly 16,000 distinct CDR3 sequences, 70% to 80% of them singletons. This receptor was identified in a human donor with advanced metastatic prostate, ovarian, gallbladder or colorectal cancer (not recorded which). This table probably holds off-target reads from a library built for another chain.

DNA for the CDR3: TGTGCCAGCAGCTTAGCTTCTATGACAGTCAATGAGCAGTTCTTC. Its protein product is CASSLASMTVNEQFF. V usage is TRBV7-2 and J usage is TRBJ2-1, with D possibly TRBD1 on 5 matching bases. V was pared by 0 bases and J by 6 bases, with 12 bases between. The length of the CDR3 is 15 residues. Germline V gene lookup returns CDR1 SGHTA and CDR2 FQGNSA.